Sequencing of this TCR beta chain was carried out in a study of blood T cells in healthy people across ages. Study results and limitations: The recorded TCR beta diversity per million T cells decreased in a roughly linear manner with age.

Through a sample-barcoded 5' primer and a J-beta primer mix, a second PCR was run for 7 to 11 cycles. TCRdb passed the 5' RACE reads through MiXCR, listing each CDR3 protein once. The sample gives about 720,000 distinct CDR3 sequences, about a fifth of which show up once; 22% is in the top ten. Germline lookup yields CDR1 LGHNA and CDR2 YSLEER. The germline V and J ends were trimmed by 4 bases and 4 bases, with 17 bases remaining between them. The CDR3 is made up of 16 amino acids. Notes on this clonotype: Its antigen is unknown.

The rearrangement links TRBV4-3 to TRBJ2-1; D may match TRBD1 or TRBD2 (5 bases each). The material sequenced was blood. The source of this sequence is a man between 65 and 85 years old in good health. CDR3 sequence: CASSRALDSGYNEQFF. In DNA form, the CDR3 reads TGCGCCAGCAGCCGAGCTCTGGACTCAGGGTACAATGAGCAGTTCTTC.